A single sample gave rise to the 8 T cell receptor beta chains below, sequenced in a study of blood T cells in healthy people across ages. Primed by a sample-barcoded 5' primer and a J-beta primer mix, a second PCR proceeded for 7 to 11 cycles. From the 5' RACE reads, TCRdb called clonotypes with MiXCR, one entry per CDR3 protein. The sample gives more than 1,400,000 distinct CDR3 sequences, around two fifths of which show up once; 7.9% is in the top ten. The specimen sequenced was blood. Every receptor here comes from a young woman in good health.

There are a few counts of this clonotype. The J gene is TRBJ1-6, the V gene TRBV6-5, with D unclear. V lost 6 bases to trimming and J lost 5 bases, with 8 bases between them. The germline V gene has CDR1 MNHEY and CDR2 SVGAGI. The CDR3 is 13 residues long. DNA of the CDR3: TGTGCCAGCAGCCGGGCCGATAATTCACCCCTCCACTTT. It codes for CASSRADNSPLHF.

This sequence joins TRBV6-6 and TRBJ1-2, with TRBD1 matching 8 bases. CDR3 length equals 17 residues. Germline assignment: CDR1 MNHNY and CDR2 SVGAGI (reference sequence). J gave up 0 bases and V 3 bases, and 9 bases lay outside the gene matches. The CDR3 loop reads CASSYPGQDLANYGYTF. CDR3 nucleotides: TGTGCCAGCAGTTATCCGGGACAGGACTTAGCTAACTATGGCTACACCTTC.

The J gene is TRBJ2-7, the V gene TRBV20-1; the match to TRBD2 covers 12 bases. The ends lost 3 bases at V and 3 bases at J; junction bases unmatched: 3. The CDR3 is 14 amino acids. Germline V gene lookup returns CDR1 DFQATT and CDR2 SNEGSKA (reference sequence). The CDR3 here is CSARRGLAGYEQYF. The CDR3 DNA reads as TGCAGTGCTAGGAGGGGACTAGCGGGCTACGAGCAGTACTTC.

The rearrangement links TRBV21-1 to TRBJ2-7. TRBV21-1 is shown as a pseudogene. The CDR3 loop spans 15 amino acids. The CDR3 region has the DNA TGTGCCAGCAGCAAAGAGAAACTAATGGACTACGAGCAGTACTTC. It yields the protein CASSKEKLMDYEQYF.

This clonotype was seen more than once but under ten times. The chain combines TRBV5-4 with TRBJ2-5; D might be TRBD1 (5 bases). The better agreement between TRBJ2-7 and the DNA end casts doubt on the J call. This CDR3 has 13 amino acids. Germline CDR1 is SGHNT and CDR2 is YYREEE (reference sequence). The CDR3 bases are TGTGCCAGCAGCTTCGACAGCCTGTACGAGCAGTACTTC. Its protein product is CASSFDSLYEQYF.

J is TRBJ1-2 and V is TRBV6-5; D remains unclear. The CDR3 runs to 17 residues. V was cut by 3 bases and J by 0 bases, with 17 bases left in between. Germline V gives CDR1 MNHEY, CDR2 SVGAGI. The CDR3 spells CASSYGVTRRTNYGYTF. The CDR3 region has the DNA TGTGCCAGCAGTTATGGGGTCACTCGGCGAACTAACTATGGCTACACCTTC.

V usage is TRBV14 and J usage is TRBJ2-7; no firm D call. The DNA matches TRBJ2-5 better at its end, which makes the J call doubtful. From germline, CDR1 is SGHDN and CDR2 FVKESK. The CDR3 covers 14 residues. CDR3 sequence reads: CASSQYSVGETQYF. CDR3 DNA sequence: TGTGCCAGCAGCCAATATTCCGTAGGGGAGACCCAGTACTTC.

This clonotype has a handful of counts. V gene TRBV5-1 combines with J gene TRBJ2-7, with TRBD2 matching over 8 bases. Germline V CDR1 and CDR2: SGHRS, YFSETQ. This CDR3 has 14 residues. V trimming: 0 bases; J trimming: 6 bases; junction bases outside the gene matches: 5. CDR3 region: CASSLGLAGSEQYF. For the CDR3, the DNA is TGCGCCAGCAGCTTGGGGTTAGCGGGAAGCGAGCAGTACTTC.